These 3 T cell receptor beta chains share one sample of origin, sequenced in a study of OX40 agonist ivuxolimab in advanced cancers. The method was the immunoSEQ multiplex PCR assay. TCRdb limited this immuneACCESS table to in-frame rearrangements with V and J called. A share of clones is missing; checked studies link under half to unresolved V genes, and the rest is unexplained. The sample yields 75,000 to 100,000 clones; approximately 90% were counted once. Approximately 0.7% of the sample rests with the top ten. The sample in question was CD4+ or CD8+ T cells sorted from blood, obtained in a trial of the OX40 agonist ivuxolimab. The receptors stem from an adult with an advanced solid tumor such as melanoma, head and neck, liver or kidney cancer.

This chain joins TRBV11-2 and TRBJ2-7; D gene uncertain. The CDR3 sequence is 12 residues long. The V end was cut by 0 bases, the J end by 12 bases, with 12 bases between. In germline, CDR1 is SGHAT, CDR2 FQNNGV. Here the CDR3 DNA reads TGTGCCAGCAGCTTAGAAGGCGGACGTCGGTACTTC. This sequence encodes CASSLEGGRRYF.

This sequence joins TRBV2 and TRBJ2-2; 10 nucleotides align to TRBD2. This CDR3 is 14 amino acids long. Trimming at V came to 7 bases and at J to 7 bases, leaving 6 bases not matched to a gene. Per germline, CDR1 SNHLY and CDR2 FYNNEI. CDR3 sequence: CASTRIAGGGELFF. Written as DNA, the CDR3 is TGTGCCAGCACCAGAATAGCGGGAGGCGGGGAGCTGTTTTTT.

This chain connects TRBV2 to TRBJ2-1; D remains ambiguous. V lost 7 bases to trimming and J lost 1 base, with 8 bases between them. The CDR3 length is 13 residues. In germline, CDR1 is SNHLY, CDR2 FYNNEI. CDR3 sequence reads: CASMSRSYNEQFF. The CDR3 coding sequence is TGTGCCAGCATGAGTAGGTCCTACAATGAGCAGTTCTTC.